This TCR beta chain is drawn from a study of OX40 agonist ivuxolimab in advanced cancers. Repertoires were generated with immunoSEQ multiplex PCR, while TCRdb's copy carries only in-frame clones and drops some. The sample contains 8,000 to 9,500 clones, about 90% of which appear only once. The CDR3 sequence is 12 residues long. With 5 bases removed from V and 3 bases from J, the gap between germline ends came to 7 bases. Germline lookup yields CDR1 MNHEY and CDR2 SVGAGI. This clone showed up just a few times. This rearrangement joins TRBV6-5 to TRBJ1-2; the D is unclear. The clonotype comes from an adult with an advanced solid tumor such as melanoma, head and neck, liver or kidney cancer. Sequenced here: CD4+ or CD8+ T cells sorted from blood, sampled in a trial of the OX40 agonist ivuxolimab. As DNA, the CDR3 is TGTGCCAGCAGTAGGACGGACTATGGCTACACCTTC. It yields the protein CASSRTDYGYTF.